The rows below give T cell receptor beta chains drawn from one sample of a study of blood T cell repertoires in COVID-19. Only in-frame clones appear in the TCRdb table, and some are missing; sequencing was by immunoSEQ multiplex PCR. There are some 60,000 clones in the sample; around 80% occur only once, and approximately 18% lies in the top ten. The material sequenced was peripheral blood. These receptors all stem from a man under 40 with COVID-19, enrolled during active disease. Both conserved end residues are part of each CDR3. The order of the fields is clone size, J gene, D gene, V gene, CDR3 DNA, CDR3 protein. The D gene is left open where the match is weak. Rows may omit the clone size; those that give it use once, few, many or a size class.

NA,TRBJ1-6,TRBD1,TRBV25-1,TGTGCCAGCAGTGAACGACAGGGGAGCTCCTATAATTCACCCCTCCACTTT,CASSERQGSSYNSPLHF
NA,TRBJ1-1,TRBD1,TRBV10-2,TGCGCCACGGCGACAGGGGGCTTGACTGAAGCTTTCTTT,CATATGGLTEAFF
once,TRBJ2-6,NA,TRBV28,TGTGCCACCTCCTCTGGGGCCAACGTCCTGACTTTC,CATSSGANVLTF
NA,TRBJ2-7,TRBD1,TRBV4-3,TGCGCCAGCAGCCCGGGGCAGGGGGAATACGAGCAGTACTTC,CASSPGQGEYEQYF
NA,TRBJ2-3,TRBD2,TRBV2,TGTGCCAGCAGTGAAGAGGTGGCTAGCGGGGCTTTCACAGATACGCAGTATTTT,CASSEEVASGAFTDTQYF
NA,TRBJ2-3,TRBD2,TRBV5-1,TGCGCCAGCAGCTCAGGTGCTAGCGGGATGACAGATACGCAGTATTTT,CASSSGASGMTDTQYF
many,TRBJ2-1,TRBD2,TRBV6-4,TGTGCCAGCAGTGACTCTGCGGGAGACGTTGGCAATGAGCAGTTCTTC,CASSDSAGDVGNEQFF
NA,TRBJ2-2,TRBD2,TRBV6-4,TGTGCCAGCAGTCGGGCACCTAGGACTAGCGGGAGCCCTAACACCGGGGAGCTGTTTTTT,CASSRAPRTSGSPNTGELFF
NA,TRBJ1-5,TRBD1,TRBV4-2,TGTGCCAGCAGCCAAGTCGCGACAGGGGGCAATCAGCCCCAGCATTTT,CASSQVATGGNQPQHF
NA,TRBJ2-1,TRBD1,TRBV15,TGTGCCACCAGCCCCCGGCCGAGGGGGCGGGATGAGCAGTTCTTC,CATSPRPRGRDEQFF
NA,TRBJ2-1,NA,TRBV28,TGTGCCAGCAGGTTGCCGGGGACAAACAATGAGCAGTTCTTC,CASRLPGTNNEQFF
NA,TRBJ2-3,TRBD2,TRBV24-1,TGTGCCACCAGTGATATCGAGCGGGGGGGCCGGACAGATACGCAGTATTTT,CATSDIERGGRTDTQYF
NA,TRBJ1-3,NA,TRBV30,TGTGCCTGGAGTGTAGCGGGAAACACCATATATTTT,CAWSVAGNTIYF
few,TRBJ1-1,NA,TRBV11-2,TGTGCCAGCAGCTTGACGGAGGACACTGAAGCTTTCTTT,CASSLTEDTEAFF
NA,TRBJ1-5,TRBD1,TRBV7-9,TGTGCCAGCAGCTCTGGACAGGGGTGGCAGCCCCAGCATTTT,CASSSGQGWQPQHF
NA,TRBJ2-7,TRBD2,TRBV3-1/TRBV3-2,TGTGCCAGCAGCTCCCGACTAGCGGCCTACGAGCAGTACTTC,CASSSRLAAYEQYF
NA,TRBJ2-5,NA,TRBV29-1,TGCAGCGTTCTACATTTGGGAGCGGAGTTCTACGAAGAGACCCAGTACTTC,CSVLHLGAEFYEETQYF
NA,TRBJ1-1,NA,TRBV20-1,TGCAGTGCTAGAGAGGGCTTCGAAGCTTTCTTT,CSAREGFEAFF
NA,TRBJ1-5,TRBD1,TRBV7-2,TGTGCCAGCAGCTGGACAGGGGGCTACGATCAGCCCCAGCATTTT,CASSWTGGYDQPQHF
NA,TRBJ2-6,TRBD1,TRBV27,TGTGCCAGCAGCCCCACAGGGGGCGGTAAGGCCAACGTCCTGACTTTC,CASSPTGGGKANVLTF
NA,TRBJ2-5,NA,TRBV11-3,TGTGCCAGCAGCTTAACAGACCAAGAGACCCAGTACTTC,CASSLTDQETQYF
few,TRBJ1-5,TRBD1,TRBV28,TGTGCCAGCAGTTTATTTCAGGGGGACAATCAGCCCCAGCATTTT,CASSLFQGDNQPQHF
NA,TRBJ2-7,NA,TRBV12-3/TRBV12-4,TGTGCCAGCAGTCCTACCTCCTACGAGCAGTACTTC,CASSPTSYEQYF
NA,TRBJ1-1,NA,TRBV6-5,TGTGCCAGCAGTTATATTTCCGGGAAAACTGAAGCTTTCTTT,CASSYISGKTEAFF
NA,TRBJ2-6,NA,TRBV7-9,TGTGCCAGCAGCCGCGACGGGGGAGTTGGGGCCAACGTCCTGACTTTC,CASSRDGGVGANVLTF
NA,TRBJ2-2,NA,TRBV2,TGTGCCAGCATGCGGTATTCCGGGGAGCTGTTTTTT,CASMRYSGELFF
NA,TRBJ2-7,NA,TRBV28,TGTGCCAGCAGTTTGGGGACTGCCTACGAGCAGTACTTC,CASSLGTAYEQYF
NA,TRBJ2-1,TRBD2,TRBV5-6,TGTGCCAGCAGTCGGCTCACGATGACTAGCGATACGCAGTTCTTC,CASSRLTMTSDTQFF
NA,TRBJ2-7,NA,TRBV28,TGTGCCACCACCCCCGGGTACAGCTCGGGGGAGCAGTACTTC,CATTPGYSSGEQYF
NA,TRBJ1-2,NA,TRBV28,TGTGCCAGCAGTTTACGGACCCCTACGGGGAGTTTTTATGGCTACACCTTC,CASSLRTPTGSFYGYTF
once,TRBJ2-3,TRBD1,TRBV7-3,TGTGCCAGCAGCTTAGCGGGACAGGGAGGGGGCACAGATACGCAGTATTTT,CASSLAGQGGGTDTQYF
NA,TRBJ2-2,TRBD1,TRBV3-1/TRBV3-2,TGTGCCAGCAGCCCAGGGGGATACACCGGGGAGCTGTTTTTT,CASSPGGYTGELFF
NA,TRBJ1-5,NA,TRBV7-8,TGTGCCAGCAGCTTGGGAGACCTTCGGCCCCAGCATTTT,CASSLGDLRPQHF
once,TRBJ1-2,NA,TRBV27,TGTGCCAGCAGTTTACGAGGGATCTATGGCTACACCTTC,CASSLRGIYGYTF
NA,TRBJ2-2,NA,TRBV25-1,TGTGCCAGCAGGGGCGGGGCCGGGGAGCTGTTTTTT,CASRGGAGELFF
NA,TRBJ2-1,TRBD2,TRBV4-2,TGTGCCAGCAGCCACGCCGGACTAGCTCTTACCTACAATGAGCAGTTCTTC,CASSHAGLALTYNEQFF
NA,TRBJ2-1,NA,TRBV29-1,TGCAGCGTCAGGACTACCTCCTACAATGAGCAGTTCTTC,CSVRTTSYNEQFF
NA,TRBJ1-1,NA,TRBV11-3,TGTGCCAGCAGCTTCCGCAGGCTGAACACTGAAGCTTTCTTT,CASSFRRLNTEAFF
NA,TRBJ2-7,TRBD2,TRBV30,TGTGCCTGGAGTTTGACTAGCGGGGCCGACGAGCAGTACTTC,CAWSLTSGADEQYF
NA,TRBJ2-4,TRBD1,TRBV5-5,TGTGCCAGCACCACAGGGGGCGGGGACATTCAGTACTTC,CASTTGGGDIQYF
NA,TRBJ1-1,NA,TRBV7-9,TGTGCCAGCAGCTTAACGGGGGTACAGCTGAACACTGAAGCTTTCTTT,CASSLTGVQLNTEAFF
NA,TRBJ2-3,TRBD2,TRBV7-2,TGTGCCAGCAGCTTAGATCCGGGGGGGGCAGATACGCAGTATTTT,CASSLDPGGADTQYF
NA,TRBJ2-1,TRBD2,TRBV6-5,TGTGCCAGCAGTAGCGGGAGGGGGGGGTACAATGAGCAGTTCTTC,CASSSGRGGYNEQFF
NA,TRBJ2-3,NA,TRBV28,TGTGCCAGCAGTATATCTCCGGGGGCAGATACGCAGTATTTT,CASSISPGADTQYF
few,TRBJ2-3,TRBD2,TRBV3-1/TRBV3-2,TGTGCCAGCAGCCGGACTAGCGGCACAGATACGCAGTATTTT,CASSRTSGTDTQYF
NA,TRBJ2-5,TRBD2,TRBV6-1,TGTGCCAGCAGTGACGGGACTAGCGGGAGTGGATTGGGGGAGACCCAGTACTTC,CASSDGTSGSGLGETQYF
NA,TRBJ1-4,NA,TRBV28,TGTGCCAGCAGTGTTACCCTCTCCGGGGGAAAACTGTTTTTT,CASSVTLSGGKLFF
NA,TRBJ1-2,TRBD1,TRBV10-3,TGTGCCACGAACAGGGGGGCAGCTAACTATGGCTACACCTTC,CATNRGAANYGYTF
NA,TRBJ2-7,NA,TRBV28,TGTGCCAGCAGTGATAACAGGGTTCCCTACGAGCAGTACTTC,CASSDNRVPYEQYF
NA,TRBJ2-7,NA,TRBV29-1,TGCAGCGTGACCTCACGACGGGGGTACGAGCAGTACTTC,CSVTSRRGYEQYF
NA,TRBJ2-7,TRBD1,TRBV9,TGTGCCAGCAGCGTCTCCGGGACAGGGTACTACGAGCAGTACTTC,CASSVSGTGYYEQYF
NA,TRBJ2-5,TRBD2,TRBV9,TGTGCCAGCAGCGTAGCCCCAGGGACTAGTCAAGAGACCCAGTACTTC,CASSVAPGTSQETQYF
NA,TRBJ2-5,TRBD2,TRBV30,TGTGCCTGGCGGACTAGCGGGATAGGGACCCAGTACTTC,CAWRTSGIGTQYF
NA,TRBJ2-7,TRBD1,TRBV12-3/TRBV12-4,TGTGCCAGCAGCGGGACAGGGGATGGCGAGCAGTACTTC,CASSGTGDGEQYF
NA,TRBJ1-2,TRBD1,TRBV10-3,TGTGCCATCAGCGGGGGGGACAGCGAATATGGCTACACCTTC,CAISGGDSEYGYTF
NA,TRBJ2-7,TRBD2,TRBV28,TGTGCCAGCACCGGGAGGACTCCCGACCAACTCTTTAGGCCGTACTTC,CASTGRTPDQLFRPYF